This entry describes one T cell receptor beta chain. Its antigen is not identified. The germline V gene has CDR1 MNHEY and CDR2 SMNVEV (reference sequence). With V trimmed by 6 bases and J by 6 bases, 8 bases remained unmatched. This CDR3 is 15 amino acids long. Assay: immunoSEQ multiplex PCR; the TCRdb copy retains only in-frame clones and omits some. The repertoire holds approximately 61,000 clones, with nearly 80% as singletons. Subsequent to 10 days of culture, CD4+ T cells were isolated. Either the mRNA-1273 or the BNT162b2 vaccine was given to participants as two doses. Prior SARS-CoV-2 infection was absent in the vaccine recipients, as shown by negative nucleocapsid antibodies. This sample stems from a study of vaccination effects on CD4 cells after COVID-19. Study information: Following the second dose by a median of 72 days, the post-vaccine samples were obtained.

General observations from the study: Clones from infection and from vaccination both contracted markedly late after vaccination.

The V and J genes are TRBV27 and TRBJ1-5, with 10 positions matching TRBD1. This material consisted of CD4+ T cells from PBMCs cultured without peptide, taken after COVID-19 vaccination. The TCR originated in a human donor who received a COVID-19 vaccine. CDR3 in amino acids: CASRTTGGGSQPQHF. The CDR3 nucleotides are TGTGCCAGCAGGACGACAGGGGGCGGGAGTCAGCCCCAGCATTTT.